The 17 T cell receptor beta chains reported below all come from one sample, sequenced in a study of identical twins. TCRdb analysed the 5' RACE reads with MiXCR anew, one entry per CDR3 protein. The data show some 730,000 distinct CDR3 sequences, with roughly 18% seen just once and 13% held by the top ten. These data were also reused for a study on T cells expressing NK-cell markers.

The specimen sequenced was PBMCs. These receptors were obtained from a woman aged 18-29 years in good health.

This clonotype was seen at least ten times. Here the CDR3 DNA reads TGTGCCAGCAGTTACTCCCAGGGTGGGGCCAACGTCCTGACTTTC. Protein product: CASSYSQGGANVLTF. This chain uses TRBV6-5 with TRBJ2-6; possible D gene TRBD1, 5 bases. Trimming removed 0 bases from V and 3 bases from J, with 6 bases in between. Germline V gene data show CDR1 as MNHEY and CDR2 as SVGAGI. This CDR3 has 15 amino acids.

This clonotype was picked up a small number of times. The chain couples TRBV9 to TRBJ2-7; no clear D. The V end was cut by 0 bases, the J end by 6 bases, with 16 bases between. The CDR3 sequence is 15 residues long. Germline V gene sequence: CDR1 SGDLS, CDR2 YYNGEE. CDR3 sequence (DNA): TGTGCCAGCAGCGTAGATTTAACCCCGAAGGGCGAGCAGTACTTC. Encoded protein: CASSVDLTPKGEQYF.

Concerning this clonotype: One end of the junction fails to match germline, which may point to a read error. The genes are TRBV6-2 or TRBV6-3 and TRBJ2-1, with D unclear. CDR1 MNHEY and CDR2 SVGEGT come from the germline V gene. The CDR3 is 14 residues long. CDR3 region: CASSYSIGDHLQLF. DNA for the CDR3: TGTGCCAGCAGTTACTCGATCGGCGACCACCTTCAACTCTTC.

Ten or more counts support this clonotype. The chain links TRBV7-2 to TRBJ2-1; no clear D gene. CDR3 length: 13 residues. Trimming pared 5 bases from V and 10 bases from J, leaving 15 bases between. The V gene's germline CDR1 is SGHTA and CDR2 FQGNSA. This chain's CDR3 is CASSQLISVEQFF. CDR3 nucleotides: TGTGCCAGCAGCCAATTAATCAGCGTCGAGCAGTTCTTC.

In this sample, this clonotype turned up many times. The CDR3 loop reads CASTSRDEQFF. The CDR3 DNA follows: TGTGCCAGCACTTCTCGCGATGAGCAGTTCTTC. This chain connects TRBV12-3 or TRBV12-4 to TRBJ2-1; D is unclear. The ends were cut back, 7 bases at V and 8 bases at J, with 9 bases in the middle. This CDR3 has 11 residues.

J is TRBJ1-6 and V is TRBV12-3 or TRBV12-4, with 10 bases that match TRBD1. This CDR3 is built from 15 residues. The V and J ends lost 10 bases and 0 bases, in that order; junction bases with no gene match: 3. The DNA for the CDR3 is TGTGCCACCCGGGACAGGGGCTCCTATAATTCACCCCTCCACTTT. It yields the protein CATRDRGSYNSPLHF.

The DNA for the CDR3 is TGTGCCAGCAGATCCGGGACGGTGGTCTCTGGGGCCAACGTCCTGACTTTC. Encoded protein: CASRSGTVVSGANVLTF. The V call is TRBV5-5, the J call TRBJ2-6, with D perhaps being TRBD1 or TRBD2 (5 bases each). With 5 bases removed from V and 0 bases from J, the gap between germline ends came to 15 bases. Germline V CDR1 and CDR2: SGHKS, YYEKEE (reference sequence). The CDR3 has 17 residues.

This clonotype was detected only a few times. This chain uses TRBV5-1 with TRBJ2-5; 8 bases match TRBD1. From germline, CDR1 is SGHRS and CDR2 YFSETQ. The CDR3 loop spans 17 amino acids. With 0 bases clipped from V and 4 bases from J, the junction kept 11 bases outside the gene matches. Here the CDR3 reads CASSLGLAGGIRETQYF. The CDR3 nucleotides read TGCGCCAGCAGCTTGGGCCTGGCAGGGGGCATCCGAGAGACCCAGTACTTC.

This sequence joins TRBV20-1 and TRBJ2-7, with D perhaps matching TRBD1 or TRBD2 (5 bases each). Trimming stripped 2 bases from V and 6 bases from J, with 14 bases between. CDR3 size: 13 residues. Germline V gene data show CDR1 as DFQATT and CDR2 as SNEGSKA (reference sequence). CDR3 DNA sequence: TGCAGTGCTAGATTACCGGCTGGGGGCGAGCAGTACTTC. Translating it yields CSARLPAGGEQYF.

The CDR3 bases are TGCAGCGTTGAATACCCGAGCGGTGAGCAGTTCTTC. Protein sequence: CSVEYPSGEQFF. The chain carries TRBV29-1 and TRBJ2-1, with TRBD2 as a possible D gene (5 bases). The CDR3 extends over 12 amino acids. In germline, CDR1 is SQVTM, CDR2 ANQGSEA. V lost 2 bases, J lost 9 bases, and 11 bases lay in between.

The rearrangement uses TRBV20-1 and TRBJ2-7; no clear D. CDR3 length: 13 residues. Trimming took 4 bases from V and 2 from J, leaving 12 bases between them. Germline loops: CDR1 DFQATT, CDR2 SNEGSKA (reference sequence). CDR3 DNA sequence: TGCAGTGCTAAGTTGGACCGAGCCTACGAGCAGTACTTC. Its protein product is CSAKLDRAYEQYF.

This chain joins TRBV18 and TRBJ2-7, with unresolved D. Germline V gene lookup returns CDR1 KGHSH and CDR2 LQKENI. V dropped 2 bases and J dropped 4 bases, with 6 bases sitting between them. The CDR3 sequence is 12 residues long. This CDR3 is CASSPVVYEQYF. Written as DNA, the CDR3 is TGTGCCAGCTCACCAGTTGTATACGAGCAGTACTTC.

This clonotype has a handful of counts. This chain joins TRBV3-1 and TRBJ2-1; D may be TRBD1 (6 bases). Germline V gene sequence: CDR1 LGHDT, CDR2 YNNKEL (reference sequence). This CDR3 comprises 14 residues. Trimming pared 2 bases from V and 12 bases from J, leaving 17 bases between. The CDR3 nucleotides are TGTGCCAGCAGCCAAAGAACAGGGTGGTATGGGCAGTTCTTC. Translation: CASSQRTGWYGQFF.

The V gene is TRBV30, the J gene TRBJ2-2; tentatively, D is TRBD2 (6 bases). The germline gives CDR1 GTSNPN, CDR2 SVGIG (reference sequence). V lost 0 bases, J lost 4 bases, and 9 bases lay in between. The CDR3 loop spans 14 amino acids. The CDR3 is CAWSVTSSTGELFF. As DNA, the CDR3 is TGTGCCTGGAGTGTAACTAGCAGCACCGGGGAGCTGTTTTTT. Complete variable domain (other parts from reference TRBV30 and TRBJ2-2): SQTIHQWPATLVQPVGSPLSLECTVEGTSNPNLYWYRQAAGRGLQLLFYSVGIGQISSEVPQNLSASRPQDRQFILSSKKLLLSDSGFYLCAWSVTSSTGELFFGEGSRLTVL.

This clonotype showed up just a few times. The rearrangement uses TRBV12-3 or TRBV12-4 and TRBJ1-1; 7 bases are shared with TRBD1. Unmatched junction bases numbered 5, after V lost 6 bases and J lost 10 bases. This CDR3 has 11 amino acids. CDR3 sequence: CASSNQGGAFF. CDR3 bases: TGTGCCAGCAGCAACCAGGGGGGAGCTTTCTTT.

V gene TRBV6-1 combines with J gene TRBJ2-1; D is uncertain. This CDR3 is built from 15 residues. Per the germline V gene, CDR1 is MNHNS and CDR2 is SASEGT. Trimming left V 1 base short and J 0 bases short, with 7 bases between. In DNA form, the CDR3 reads TGTGCCAGCAGTGAAGGGACCAGCTCCTACAATGAGCAGTTCTTC. Amino acid sequence: CASSEGTSSYNEQFF.

This clonotype has more than one count but fewer than ten. In this CDR3 the conserved last residue, phenylalanine or tryptophan, is missing, so a read error is likely. The limits of the CDR3 on the DNA are not certain, so only TCRdb's listed CDR3 is given. This CDR3 reads CASSSEAFPGV. This chain joins TRBV7-4 and TRBJ1-4. Germline V gives CDR1 SGHVT, CDR2 SQSDAQ. The CDR3 numbers 11 amino acids, ends counted.